This T cell receptor beta chain appears in the sequencing data of a study of beta chain features in type 1 diabetes (dated by TCRdb to 2016 to 2019). Context from the whole study: Patients and healthy donors did not differ in mean age, gender distribution, total cell number or subset yield. The study compared the TCRB repertoires of sorted circulating CD4+ T cell subsets in recently diagnosed type 1 diabetes patients with those in matched healthy donors. A total of under 140,000,000 sorted cells were examined across all samples, and the number of cells per subset was strongly correlated with RNA yield. Regulatory and stem cell-like memory subsets were obtained from only 8 patients and about 8 healthy donors, while naive and central memory subsets were obtained from all 28 donors. Study-level results and caveats: PCR may preferentially amplify shorter templates, but because patient and control samples were amplified and corrected together, any resulting skew would affect both groups equally. Because the HLA sub-analyses included only small numbers of individuals, any influence of HLA type on TCRB rearrangement was left unresolved. Type 1 diabetes patients showed a moderate but significant shortening of TCRB CDR3 length in all four CD4+ subsets. Naive, central memory and regulatory TCRB repertoires appeared more similar among patients than among healthy donors. Patients with type 1 diabetes made fewer insertions and deleted more nucleotides at VDJ recombination sites, implying thymic rearrangement abnormalities. Because cDNA was sequenced instead of genomic DNA, activated cells with high expression could be over-represented, although the groups did not differ in activation or CD3 levels.

The germline V gene encodes CDR1 MDHEN and CDR2 SYDVKM. V is shortened by 3 bases, J by 6 bases, and the region joining them spans 20 bases. The CDR3 covers 16 residues, taking in both the cysteine and the phenylalanine. Only the CDR3 part of the read is kept: 48 bases, read in frame from the first base. Each donor gave one peripheral blood draw, averaging roughly 100 mL, which was collected into heparinised tubes. Naive, central memory, regulatory and stem cell-like memory CD4+ T cells were sorted on a BD FACSAria II using a panel including CD45RO, CCR7, CD25, CD127, CD95 and CD27. Purity was above 95% for every sorted population. PBMCs were separated immediately by Lymphoprep density gradient centrifugation and were stained directly, without being cultured. To minimize batch effects, samples were stained and sorted in pairs, one healthy donor with one patient per experiment. All of the isolated RNA was reverse transcribed with the High Capacity cDNA Reverse Transcription Kit, so expressed TCRB transcripts were sequenced. Survey-depth immunoSEQ sequencing was performed on stem cell-like memory T cell samples, with an average of about 1.01 million total reads per sample. Sorted cells were lysed in RLT buffer, and RNA was extracted using DNase-treated RNeasy Micro or Mini kits according to cell number. Each cell subset was processed on its own to prevent cross-contamination, while patient and healthy donor samples were processed together. TCRB sequences were amplified from cDNA with the immunoSEQ multiplex PCR, producing 87-bp fragments spanning the CDR3 region. Sequencing of the amplicons was performed on the Illumina HiSeq platform. The paper's data handling went like this. PCR bias was corrected computationally using synthetic template baselines, and reads within Hamming distance 2 were collapsed, with unmergeable singletons discarded. Reads were aligned against IMGT so that V, D and J genes, CDR3 length and insertions or deletions at six rearrangement sites could be assigned. Within each subset, clonotype counts were normalized to the number of sorted cells before true diversity and Gini coefficients were calculated with the tcR R package. The overlap coefficient, calculated on TCRB nucleotide sequences, was used to quantify repertoire sharing. The table was pulled from immuneACCESS by TCRdb, which kept in-frame rearrangements only. Such tables lose some clones; where checked, under half of the loss comes from unresolved V genes, and the rest has no known cause. That table furnishes V, J and clone size, whereas the DNA furnished D and trimming. The sample table records some 22,000 clones; 50% to 60% of these occur just once. The ten largest clones represent 0.37% of the sample.

As regards this clone: The target of this receptor is not known. No base-level quality is on record; no much larger clone is a single base apart.

Rearrangement joined TRBV28 to TRBJ1-1; a tentative D match to TRBD1 spans 5 bases. Sequenced input: stem cell memory CD4+ T cells from blood. The cell subset or site tag for this specimen amounts to: stem cell-like memory CD4+ T cells. The sequence derives from a man between 18 and 29 years old with type 1 diabetes. Here is the DNA: TGTGCCAGCAGTTTCCACGGGACGGGAGTAATTGCTGAAGCTTTCTTT. Translated, it reads CASSFHGTGVIAEAFF.